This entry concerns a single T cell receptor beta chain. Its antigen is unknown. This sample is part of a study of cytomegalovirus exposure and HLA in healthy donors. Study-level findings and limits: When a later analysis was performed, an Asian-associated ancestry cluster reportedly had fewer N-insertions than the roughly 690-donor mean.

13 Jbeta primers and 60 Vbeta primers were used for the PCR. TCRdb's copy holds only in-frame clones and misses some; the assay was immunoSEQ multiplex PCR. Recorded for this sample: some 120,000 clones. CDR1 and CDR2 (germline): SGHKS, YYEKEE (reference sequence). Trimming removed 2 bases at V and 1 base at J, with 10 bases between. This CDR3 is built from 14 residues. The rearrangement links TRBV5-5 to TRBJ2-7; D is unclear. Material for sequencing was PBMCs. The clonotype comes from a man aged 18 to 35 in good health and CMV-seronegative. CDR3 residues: CASSFQSGSYEQYF. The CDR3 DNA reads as TGTGCCAGCAGCTTTCAGTCCGGGTCCTACGAGCAGTACTTC.